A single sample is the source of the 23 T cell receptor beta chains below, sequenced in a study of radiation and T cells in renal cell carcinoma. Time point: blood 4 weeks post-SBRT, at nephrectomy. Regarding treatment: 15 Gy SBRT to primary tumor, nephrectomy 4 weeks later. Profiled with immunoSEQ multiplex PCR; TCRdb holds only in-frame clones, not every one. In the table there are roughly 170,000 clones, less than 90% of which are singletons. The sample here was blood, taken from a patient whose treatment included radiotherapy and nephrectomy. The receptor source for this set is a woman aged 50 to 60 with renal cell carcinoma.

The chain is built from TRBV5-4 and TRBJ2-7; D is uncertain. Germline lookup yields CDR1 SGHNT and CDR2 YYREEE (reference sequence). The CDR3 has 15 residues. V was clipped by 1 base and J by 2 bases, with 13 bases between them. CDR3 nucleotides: TGTGCCAGCAGCTTGTTTCCAGAAACCCCCTACGAGCAGTACTTC. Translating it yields CASSLFPETPYEQYF.

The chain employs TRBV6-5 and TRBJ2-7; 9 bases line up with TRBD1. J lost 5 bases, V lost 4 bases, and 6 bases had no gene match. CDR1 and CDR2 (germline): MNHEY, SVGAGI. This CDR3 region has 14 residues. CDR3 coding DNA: TGTGCCAGCAGTTCGGGACAGGGTGTGGACGAGCAGTACTTC. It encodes CASSSGQGVDEQYF.

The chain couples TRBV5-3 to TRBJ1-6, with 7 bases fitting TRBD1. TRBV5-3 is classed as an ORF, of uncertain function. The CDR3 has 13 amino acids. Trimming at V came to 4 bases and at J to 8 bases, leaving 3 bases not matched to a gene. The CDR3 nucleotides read TGTGCCAGAAGCGCCACAGGGGATTCACCCCTCCACTTT. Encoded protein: CARSATGDSPLHF.

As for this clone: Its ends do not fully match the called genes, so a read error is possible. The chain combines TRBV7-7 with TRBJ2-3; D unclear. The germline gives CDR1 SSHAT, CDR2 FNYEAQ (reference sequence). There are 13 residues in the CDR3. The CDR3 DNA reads TGTGCTAGCAGCTTAGATCGAACAGATACGCAGTATTTT. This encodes CASSLDRTDTQYF.

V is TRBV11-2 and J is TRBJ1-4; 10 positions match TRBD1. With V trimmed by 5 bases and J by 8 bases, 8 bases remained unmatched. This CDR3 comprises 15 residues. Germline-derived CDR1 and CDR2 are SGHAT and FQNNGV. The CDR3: CASSLGQGIGEKLFF. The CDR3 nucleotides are TGTGCCAGCAGCCTGGGACAGGGGATTGGGGAAAAACTGTTTTTT.

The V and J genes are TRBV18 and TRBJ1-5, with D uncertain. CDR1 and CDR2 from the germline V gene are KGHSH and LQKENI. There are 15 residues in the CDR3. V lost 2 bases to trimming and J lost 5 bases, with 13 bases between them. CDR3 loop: CASSPEDGVYQPQHF. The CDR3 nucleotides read TGTGCCAGCTCACCAGAGGACGGGGTCTATCAGCCCCAGCATTTT.

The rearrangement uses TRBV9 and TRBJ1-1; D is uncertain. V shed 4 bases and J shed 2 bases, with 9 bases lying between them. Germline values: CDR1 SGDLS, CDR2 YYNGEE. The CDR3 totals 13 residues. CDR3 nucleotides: TGTGCCAGCAGCACGGGGTTTAACACTGAAGCTTTCTTT. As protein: CASSTGFNTEAFF.

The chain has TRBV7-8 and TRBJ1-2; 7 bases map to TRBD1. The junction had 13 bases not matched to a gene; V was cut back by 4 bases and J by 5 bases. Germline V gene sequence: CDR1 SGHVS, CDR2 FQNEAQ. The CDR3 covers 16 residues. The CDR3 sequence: CASSSGGTDLPYGYTF. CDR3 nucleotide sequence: TGTGCCAGCAGCTCAGGGGGGACAGACCTCCCTTATGGCTACACCTTC.

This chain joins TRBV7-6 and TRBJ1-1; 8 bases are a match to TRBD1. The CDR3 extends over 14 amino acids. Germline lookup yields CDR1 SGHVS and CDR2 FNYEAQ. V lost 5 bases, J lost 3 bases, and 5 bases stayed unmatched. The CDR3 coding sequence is TGTGCCAGCAGCGCAGACAGGGGTGACACTGAAGCTTTCTTT. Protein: CASSADRGDTEAFF.

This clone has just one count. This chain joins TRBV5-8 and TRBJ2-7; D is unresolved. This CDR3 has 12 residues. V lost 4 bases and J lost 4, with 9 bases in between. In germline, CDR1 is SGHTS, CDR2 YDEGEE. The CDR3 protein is CASSRALYEQYF. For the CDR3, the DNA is TGTGCCAGCAGCCGGGCCCTATACGAGCAGTACTTC.

The CDR3 region is CASAGLGGEQYF. The CDR3 DNA is TGTGCCAGCGCCGGCTTGGGCGGCGAGCAGTACTTC. The chain is built from TRBV2 and TRBJ2-7; D call uncertain. The CDR3 contains 12 residues. CDR1 SNHLY and CDR2 FYNNEI come from the germline V gene. V lost 8 bases, J lost 6 bases, and 14 bases lay in between.

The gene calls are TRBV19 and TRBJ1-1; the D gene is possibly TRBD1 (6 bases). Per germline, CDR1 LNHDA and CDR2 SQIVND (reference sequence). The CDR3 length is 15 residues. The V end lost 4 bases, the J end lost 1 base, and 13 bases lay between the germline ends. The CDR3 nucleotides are TGTGCCAGTAGTACTGCGGGACACCGGAACACTGAAGCTTTCTTT. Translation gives CASSTAGHRNTEAFF.

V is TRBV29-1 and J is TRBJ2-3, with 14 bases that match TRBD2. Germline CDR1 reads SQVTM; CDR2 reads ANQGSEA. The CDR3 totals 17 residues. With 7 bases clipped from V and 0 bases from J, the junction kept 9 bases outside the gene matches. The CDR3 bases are TGCAGCGCTACCGGGACTAGCGGGGGCCCGAGCACAGATACGCAGTATTTT. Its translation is CSATGTSGGPSTDTQYF.

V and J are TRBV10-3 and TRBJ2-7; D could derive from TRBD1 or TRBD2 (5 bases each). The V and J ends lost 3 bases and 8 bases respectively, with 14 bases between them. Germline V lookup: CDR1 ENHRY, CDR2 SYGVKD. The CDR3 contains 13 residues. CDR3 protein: CAISDPRDDKQYF. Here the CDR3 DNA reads TGTGCCATCAGTGACCCAAGGGACGACAAGCAGTACTTC.

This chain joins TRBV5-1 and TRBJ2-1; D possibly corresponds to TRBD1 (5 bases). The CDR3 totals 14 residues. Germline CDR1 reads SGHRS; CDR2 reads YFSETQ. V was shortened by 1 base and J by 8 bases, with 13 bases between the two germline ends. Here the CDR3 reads CASSLRLGADEQFF. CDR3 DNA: TGCGCCAGCAGCTTGAGACTTGGGGCGGATGAGCAGTTCTTC.

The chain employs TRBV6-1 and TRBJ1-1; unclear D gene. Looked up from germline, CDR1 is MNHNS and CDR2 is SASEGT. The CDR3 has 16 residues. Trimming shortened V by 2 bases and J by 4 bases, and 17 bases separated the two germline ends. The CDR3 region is CASSESLGPGGTEAFF. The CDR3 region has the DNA TGTGCCAGCAGTGAATCCCTCGGACCTGGAGGCACTGAAGCTTTCTTT.

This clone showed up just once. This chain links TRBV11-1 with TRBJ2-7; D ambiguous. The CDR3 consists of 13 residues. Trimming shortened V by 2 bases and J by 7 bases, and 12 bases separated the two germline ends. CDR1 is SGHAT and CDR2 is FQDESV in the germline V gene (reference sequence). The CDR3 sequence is CASSLLPLGEQYF. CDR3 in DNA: TGTGCCAGCAGCTTACTACCCTTAGGAGAGCAGTACTTC.

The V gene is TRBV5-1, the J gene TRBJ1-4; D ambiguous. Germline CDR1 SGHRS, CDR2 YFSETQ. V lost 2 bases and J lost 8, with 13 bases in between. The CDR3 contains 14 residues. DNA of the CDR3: TGCGCCAGCAGCTTTGGCCGGACCCACGAAAAACTGTTTTTT. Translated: CASSFGRTHEKLFF.

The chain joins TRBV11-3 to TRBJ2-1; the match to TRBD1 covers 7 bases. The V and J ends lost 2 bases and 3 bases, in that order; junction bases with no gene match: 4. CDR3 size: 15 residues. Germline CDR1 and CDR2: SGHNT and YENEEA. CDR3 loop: CASSLRQGVYNEQFF. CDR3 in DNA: TGTGCCAGCAGCTTAAGACAGGGAGTCTACAATGAGCAGTTCTTC.

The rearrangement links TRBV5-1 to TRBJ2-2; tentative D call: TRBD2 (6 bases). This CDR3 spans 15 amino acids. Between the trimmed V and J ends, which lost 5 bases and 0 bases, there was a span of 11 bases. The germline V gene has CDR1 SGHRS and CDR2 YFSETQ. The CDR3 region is CASRGTVSNTGELFF. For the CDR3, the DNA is TGCGCCAGCAGGGGGACTGTATCGAACACCGGGGAGCTGTTTTTT.

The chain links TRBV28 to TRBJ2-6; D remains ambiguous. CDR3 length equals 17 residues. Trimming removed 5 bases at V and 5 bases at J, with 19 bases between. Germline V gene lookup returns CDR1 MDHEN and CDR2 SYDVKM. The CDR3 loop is CASSHCVTQSRANVLTF. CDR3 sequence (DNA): TGTGCCAGCAGTCATTGCGTGACACAAAGTCGGGCCAACGTCCTGACTTTC. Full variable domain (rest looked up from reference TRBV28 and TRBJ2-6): DVKVTQSSRYLVKRTGEKVFLECVQDMDHENMFWYRQDPGLGLRLIYFSYDVKMKEKGDIPEGYSVSREKKERFSLILESASTNQTSMYLCASSHCVTQSRANVLTFGAGSRLTVL.

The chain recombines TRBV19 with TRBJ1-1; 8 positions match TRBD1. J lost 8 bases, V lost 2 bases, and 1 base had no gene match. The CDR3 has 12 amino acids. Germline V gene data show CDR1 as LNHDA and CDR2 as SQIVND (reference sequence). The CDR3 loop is CASSIRDREAFF. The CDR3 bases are TGTGCCAGTAGTATAAGGGACAGGGAAGCTTTCTTT.

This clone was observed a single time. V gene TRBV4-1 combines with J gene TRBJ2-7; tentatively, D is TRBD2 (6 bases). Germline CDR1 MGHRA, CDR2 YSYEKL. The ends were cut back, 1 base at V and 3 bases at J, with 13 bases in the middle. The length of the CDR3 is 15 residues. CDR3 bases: TGCGCCAGCAGCCAAGGGAGGGGAAGGAGCTACGAGCAGTACTTC. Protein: CASSQGRGRSYEQYF.